This T cell receptor (beta chain) emerged from a study of cytomegalovirus exposure and HLA in healthy donors. The V end lost 0 bases, the J end lost 0 bases, and 11 bases lay between the germline ends. The CDR3 extends over 16 amino acids. The V gene's germline CDR1 is MGHRA and CDR2 YSYEKL. Primers for the PCR totalled 60 Vbeta and 13 Jbeta. Method: immunoSEQ multiplex PCR; TCRdb's copy keeps in-frame clones and lacks some. The sample records about 82,000 clones, 74% being singletons. V gene TRBV4-1 combines with J gene TRBJ1-2; D call uncertain. Sequenced sample: PBMCs. The origin of this receptor is a woman aged 45-65 years in good health and CMV-seropositive. The CDR3, as DNA: TGCGCCAGCAGCCAAGACAGAAACCTCGCTAACTATGGCTACACCTTC. Translated, it gives CASSQDRNLANYGYTF.